These 4 T cell receptor beta chains share one sample of origin, sequenced in a study of a mutant IDH1 vaccine in newly diagnosed glioma. Time point indicated: baseline, week 1 (first vaccination visit). Treatment in this sample: pre-vaccination baseline after standard-of-care therapy. TCRdb keeps only in-frame clones here, not all; method: immunoSEQ multiplex PCR. The sample consists of approximately 70,000 clones, about four fifths of them appearing once. The sample was PBMCs, taken from a glioma patient treated with radiotherapy, temozolomide or both. All receptors derive from a man between 45 and 60 years old with glioma.

The chain has TRBV5-1 and TRBJ1-1; 10 bases agree with TRBD1. This CDR3 spans 16 amino acids. Per germline, CDR1 SGHRS and CDR2 YFSETQ. V lost 4 bases, J lost 4 bases, and 10 bases stayed unmatched. The CDR3 nucleotides are TGCGCCAGCAGCCCTCAACCGGGACAGGGGATCACTGAAGCTTTCTTT. This codes for CASSPQPGQGITEAFF.

J is TRBJ1-1 and V is TRBV2, with D unclear. V was trimmed by 10 bases and J by 1 base, leaving 7 bases between them. CDR1 is SNHLY, CDR2 FYNNEI, per germline. The CDR3 has 11 amino acids. The CDR3 spells CATDPNTEAFF. The CDR3, as DNA: TGTGCCACGGATCCGAACACTGAAGCTTTCTTT.

J is TRBJ1-5 and V is TRBV27; 7 bases fit TRBD1. With V trimmed by 6 bases and J by 0 bases, 5 bases remained unmatched. The CDR3 consists of 15 residues. Germline CDR1 reads MNHEY; CDR2 reads SMNVEV (reference sequence). The CDR3 protein is CASRPTGDSNQPQHF. CDR3 nucleotides: TGTGCCAGCAGGCCCACAGGGGATAGCAATCAGCCCCAGCATTTT.

The V gene is TRBV29-1, the J gene TRBJ1-2, with D possibly TRBD1 on 5 matching bases. The CDR3 consists of 16 residues. Germline CDR1 and CDR2: SQVTM and ANQGSEA. Trimming took off 3 bases at V and 2 bases at J, with 19 bases between the two ends. In DNA form, the CDR3 reads TGCAGCGTTGACCAGCAGGGTCGATCTGGAAACTATGGCTACACCTTC. Translating it yields CSVDQQGRSGNYGYTF.